This T cell receptor beta chain was obtained from a study of T cell repertoires in cytomegalovirus infection (dated 2019 in TCRdb). General notes on the study: Because public TCR beta signatures pointed to carriage of CMV infection together with the matching HLA type, the HLA type of each donor mattered for the analysis. General study outcomes and caveats: Carriers of CMV infection plus the relevant HLA type were discriminated by the cumulative frequency of public TCR beta family members in the study cohort and in an independent roughly 380-donor cohort. The ex vivo response was dominated by HLA-C-restricted CMV-specific TCR beta clonotypes, and the single most frequent clonotype in two of eight donors was supplied by these HLA-C-restricted clonotypes.

From a lookup of the germline V gene, CDR1 and CDR2 are MNHEY and SVGEGT. V has 2 bases trimmed and J has 9 bases trimmed; junction bases matching no gene number 3. CDR3 length: 15 amino acids, cysteine to phenylalanine. CDR3 DNA is the only sequence kept; it has 45 bases, read in frame from the first base. Sequencing used an Illumina HiSeq 1500. TCRdb reprocessing: public reads trimmed at Q25 with fastp, clones called with MiXCR, in-frame beta chains kept. Duplicate CDR3 protein sequences are folded into a single record with the most common DNA and genes. The sample table shows 200,000 or so distinct CDR3 sequences, and under 25% are seen once. Around 3.2% of the sample comes from the top ten. A few counts support this clonotype. It has no known antigen specificity. No base-level quality is on record; no much larger clone is a single base apart.

The sequence derives from a human donor in good health (CMV status not recorded). Some clones in this sample may be carry-over from other donors' samples. Sequences were obtained from PBMCs. The rearranged segments are TRBV6-2 or TRBV6-3 and TRBJ2-1, and TRBD2 matches 14 of the central bases. The DNA sequence is given as TGTGCCAGCAGTTACCCCGGACTAGCGGGAGGTGAGCAGTTCTTC. This yields the protein CASSYPGLAGGEQFF.